This T cell receptor beta chain was sequenced during a study of control samples from healthy donors and cancer patients. The data were produced by immunoSEQ multiplex PCR, yet TCRdb's version contains in-frame clones alone and is incomplete. The sample comprises around 150,000 clones, 94% of which are singletons, and about 8.5% rests with the top ten. Germline lookup yields CDR1 SGHRS and CDR2 YFSETQ. The CDR3 is made up of 14 amino acids. The V and J ends lost 3 bases and 7 bases, in that order; junction bases with no gene match: 8. The sequence was obtained from a woman between 35 and 50 years old in good health. The sequenced sample consisted of blood. The chain carries TRBV5-1 and TRBJ2-7, with TRBD2 matching 9 bases. The CDR3 nucleotides are TGCGCCAGCAGCTCGGGTAGCGGGAGCGGGGAGCAGTACTTC. Amino acid sequence: CASSSGSGSGEQYF.